These 7 T cell receptor beta chains were sequenced from one sample in a study of blood T cells in healthy people across ages. Through a sample-barcoded 5' primer and a J-beta primer mix, a second PCR was run for roughly 7 to 11 cycles. TCRdb reanalysed the 5' RACE reads using MiXCR and keeps one entry per CDR3 protein. The table shows about 1.5 million distinct CDR3 sequences, with approximately 43% occurring only once. The specimen was blood. Every receptor here comes from a woman between 18 and 29 years old in good health.

This clonotype was seen only once. The CDR3 coding sequence is TGTGCCAGCAGTTTTCAGGAGTTCTATGGCTACACCTTC. Protein sequence: CASSFQEFYGYTF. This chain links TRBV12-3 or TRBV12-4 with TRBJ1-2; no clear D. V was shortened by 3 bases and J by 4 bases, with 9 bases between the two germline ends. There are 13 residues in the CDR3.

This clonotype was counted only a few times. The chain links TRBV6-6 to TRBJ2-5; tentative D call: TRBD1 (5 bases). The CDR3 consists of 15 residues. V lost 6 bases and J 2 bases, leaving 16 bases between the germline ends. From germline, CDR1 is MNHNY and CDR2 SVGAGI (reference sequence). The DNA of the CDR3 is TGTGCCAGCAGGCAAGCCAGGGATTTTCAAGAGACCCAGTACTTC. This translates into CASRQARDFQETQYF.

This clonotype has more than one count but fewer than ten. The chain couples TRBV7-9 to TRBJ1-2; 8 bases match TRBD1. CDR1 and CDR2 from the germline V gene are SEHNR and FQNEAQ (reference sequence). Trimming at V came to 4 bases and at J to 7 bases, leaving 8 bases not matched to a gene. There are 14 residues in the CDR3. CDR3 loop: CASSSNPGGFGYTF. In nucleotides, the CDR3 is TGTGCCAGCAGCTCAAACCCAGGGGGCTTTGGCTACACCTTC.

The CDR3 reads CSARSGRTAKNIQYF. CDR3 in DNA: TGCAGTGCCCGGTCCGGACGGACAGCCAAAAACATTCAGTACTTC. This chain uses TRBV20-1 with TRBJ2-4; no firm D call. The CDR3 consists of 15 residues. The V end was cut by 6 bases, the J end by 0 bases, with 15 bases between. Germline-derived CDR1 and CDR2 are DFQATT and SNEGSKA (reference sequence).

The table lists this clonotype with a few counts. The chain couples TRBV6-2 or TRBV6-3 to TRBJ1-2; 9 bases agree with TRBD1. This CDR3 comprises 17 residues. From germline, CDR1 is MNHEY and CDR2 SVGEGT. J gave up 0 bases and V 5 bases, and 10 bases lay outside the gene matches. The DNA of the CDR3 is TGTGCCAGCAGTGCGTTACAGGGGGCATCCCCTAACTATGGCTACACCTTC. It codes for CASSALQGASPNYGYTF.

This clonotype has more than one count but fewer than ten. The chain joins TRBV7-8 to TRBJ2-1; D is perhaps TRBD1 (6 bases). The length of the CDR3 is 14 residues. V gave up 5 bases and J gave up 8 bases, with 16 bases separating them. Per the germline V gene, CDR1 is SGHVS and CDR2 is FQNEAQ. CDR3 in DNA: TGTGCCAGCAGCCCTCCGGACCCAGGGGATGAGCAGTTCTTC. Translated: CASSPPDPGDEQFF.

This chain joins TRBV20-1 and TRBJ2-1; 9 nucleotides match TRBD1. Germline CDR1 DFQATT, CDR2 SNEGSKA (reference sequence). The CDR3 consists of 14 residues. Trimming cost V 7 bases and J 3 bases; bases outside gene matches: 7. For the CDR3, the DNA is TGCAGTGTGCACAGGGGGCTTATCTACAATGAGCAGTTCTTC. It yields the protein CSVHRGLIYNEQFF.